This T cell receptor (beta chain) is drawn from a study of beta chain features in type 1 diabetes. Study results and limitations: Researchers report that Type 1 diabetes patients had moderately but significantly shorter TCRB CDR3s across all four CD4+ subsets.

As for this clone: The target antigen is unknown.

Trimming at V came to 5 bases and at J to 6 bases, leaving 12 bases not matched to a gene. Germline lookup yields CDR1 SGHVS and CDR2 FQNEAQ. This CDR3 contains 16 residues. The sequenced template was cDNA made from the entire isolated RNA. Some clones are missing from TCRdb's copy, which holds only in-frame ones; the method was immunoSEQ multiplex PCR. The sample lists about 660,000 clones, about an eighth occurring once. Sequencing was done on a sample of naive CD4+ T cells from blood. This TCR came from a man aged 18 to 29 with type 1 diabetes. J is TRBJ2-2 and V is TRBV7-8, with 7 bases lining up with TRBD1. The CDR3 coding sequence is TGTGCCAGCAGCAGACGTCCAGGGGGAATAGCCGGGGAGCTGTTTTTT. This gives the protein CASSRRPGGIAGELFF.